The source of this TCR beta chain is a study of blood T cell repertoires in COVID-19. Across the study: Acute and convalescent COVID-19 samples came from the United States, Italy and Spain. Sources were T cells, B-cell-depleted T cells, or PBMCs; the material itself was cDNA or gDNA.

The J segment lost 8 bases and the V segment lost 4 bases, leaving 10 bases of the junction unmatched. This CDR3 contains 16 residues. CDR1 is LGHNA and CDR2 is YNFKEQ in the germline V gene. TCRdb's table, derived via immunoSEQ multiplex PCR, lists solely in-frame clones and lacks some. The data hold tens of thousands of clones, with roughly 83% observed a single time. The TCR sequence derives from a human donor with acute or convalescent COVID-19. The donor label of this sample is uncertain. The rearrangement links TRBV4-2 to TRBJ1-6, with TRBD1 identical over 8 bases. The sequenced sample consisted of peripheral blood. The CDR3 region has the DNA TGTGCCAGCAGCCGCACTACAGGGGGGATAGATTCACCCCTCCACTTT. Translating it yields CASSRTTGGIDSPLHF.